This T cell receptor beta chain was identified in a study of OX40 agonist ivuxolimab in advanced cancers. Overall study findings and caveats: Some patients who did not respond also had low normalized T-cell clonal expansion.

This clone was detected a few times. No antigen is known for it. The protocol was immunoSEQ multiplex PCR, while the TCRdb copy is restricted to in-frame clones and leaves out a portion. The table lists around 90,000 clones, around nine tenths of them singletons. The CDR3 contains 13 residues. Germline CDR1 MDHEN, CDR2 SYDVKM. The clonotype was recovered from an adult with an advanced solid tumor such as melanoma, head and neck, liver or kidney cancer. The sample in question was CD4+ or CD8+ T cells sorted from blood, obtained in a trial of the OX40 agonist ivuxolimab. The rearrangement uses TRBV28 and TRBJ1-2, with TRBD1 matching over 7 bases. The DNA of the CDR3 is TGTGCTTCCCTTCAGGGGGGCCGCTATGGCTACACCTTC. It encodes CASLQGGRYGYTF.